The clone carrying this T cell receptor beta chain was counted only a few times. Its antigen remains unidentified. Looked up from germline, CDR1 is GTSNPN and CDR2 is SVGIG (reference sequence). CDR3 length equals 13 residues. The V segment lost 8 bases and the J segment 4 bases; nucleotides outside the gene matches: 10. The data belong to a study of T cells in localized non-small cell lung cancer. Findings of the study overall: Analysis by sequencing included only one tumor region, so heterogeneity remains possible.

Libraries were prepared by immunoSEQ multiplex PCR; TCRdb keeps only in-frame clonotypes and omits some of them. The sample contains tens of thousands of clones, approximately 87% of which appear only once. The genes are TRBV30 and TRBJ1-2; TRBD1 matches at 7 bases. The sample was PBMCs, taken before any cancer treatment. The sequence came from a man aged 40 to 70 with stage II squamous cell lung carcinoma. The CDR3 here is CAGFRDSGYGYTF. The CDR3 DNA is TGTGCCGGATTCCGGGACAGCGGCTATGGCTACACCTTC.